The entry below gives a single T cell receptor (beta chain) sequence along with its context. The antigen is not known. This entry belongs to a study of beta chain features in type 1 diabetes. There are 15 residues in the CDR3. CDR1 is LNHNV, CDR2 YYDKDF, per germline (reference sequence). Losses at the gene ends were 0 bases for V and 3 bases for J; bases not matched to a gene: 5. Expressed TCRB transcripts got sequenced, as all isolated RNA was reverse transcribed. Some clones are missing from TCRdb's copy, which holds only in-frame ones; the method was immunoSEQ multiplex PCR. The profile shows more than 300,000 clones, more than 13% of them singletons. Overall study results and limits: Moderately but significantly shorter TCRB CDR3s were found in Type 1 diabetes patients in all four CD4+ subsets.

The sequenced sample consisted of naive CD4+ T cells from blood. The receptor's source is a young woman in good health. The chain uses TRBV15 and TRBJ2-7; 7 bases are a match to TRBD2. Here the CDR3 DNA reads TGTGCCACCAGCAGAGAGGGAGGGTATCTCTACGAGCAGTACTTC. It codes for CATSREGGYLYEQYF.